The rows below give T cell receptor beta chains drawn from one sample of a study of Ad26.COV2.S vaccination and SARS-CoV-2 variants. Assay: immunoSEQ multiplex PCR; the TCRdb copy retains only in-frame clones and omits some. This table has more than 400,000 clones, approximately 90% appearing once. Source: peripheral blood, taken in a trial of Ad26.COV2.S vaccine versus placebo. Receptor source: a person aged 18-65 years who received the Ad26.COV2.S COVID-19 vaccine or a placebo. Both conserved end residues are part of each CDR3. The D gene is left open where the match is weak. Size is omitted from some rows. Given values are once, few, many or a class for expanded clones.

V,size,J,D,DNA,CDR3
TRBV5-1,.,TRBJ2-1,.,TGCGCCAGCAGCTTCCGGGGTATTGAGTTCGGGCAGTTCTTC,CASSFRGIEFGQFF
TRBV7-9,.,TRBJ2-1,TRBD1,TGTGCCAGCAGCTTTCGGGACAGGGGGCTAGAGGAGCAGTTCTTC,CASSFRDRGLEEQFF
TRBV18,once,TRBJ2-7,.,TGTGCCAGCTCATCCCGCCTAACCTACGAGCAGTACTTC,CASSSRLTYEQYF
TRBV23-1,.,TRBJ1-3,.,TGCGCCAGCAGTCTGTGGACAGCCGCTGAGGCTGGAAACACCATATATTTT,CASSLWTAAEAGNTIYF
TRBV18,.,TRBJ2-5,.,TGTGCCAGCTCACCACCGTCCGGGAAGGAAGAGACCCAGTACTTC,CASSPPSGKEETQYF
TRBV15,.,TRBJ2-3,TRBD1,TGTGCCACCAGCAGAGGTGGGGACAGGGTCACAGATACGCAGTATTTT,CATSRGGDRVTDTQYF
TRBV7-9,.,TRBJ2-1,.,TGTGCCAGCAGCTTAACTGCTATTGGCCAGAATAGCTCCTACAATGAGCAGTTCTTC,CASSLTAIGQNSSYNEQFF
TRBV19,.,TRBJ2-3,TRBD2,TGTGCCAGTAGTGCGTCCGGGACTAACCCCAATACGCAGTATTTT,CASSASGTNPNTQYF
TRBV4-3,.,TRBJ2-3,TRBD2,TGCGCCAGCAGCGTCAGCGGGGGGGCAGATACGCAGTATTTT,CASSVSGGADTQYF
TRBV19,.,TRBJ1-4,.,TGTGCCAGTAGTGCAACAAGACAGGATAATGAAAAACTGTTTTTT,CASSATRQDNEKLFF
TRBV5-1,.,TRBJ1-2,.,TGCGCCAGCAGCTTGGCCGAACCCCTAATGGGGGGCTACACCTTC,CASSLAEPLMGGYTF
TRBV3-1/TRBV3-2,once,TRBJ2-3,TRBD2,TGTGCCAGCAGCAATCGAGCGGGAGGCACAGATACGCAGTATTTT,CASSNRAGGTDTQYF
TRBV6-4,.,TRBJ2-2,.,TGTGCCAGCAGTGACTCGAGTCTAGGGGCGGTCACCGGGGAGCTGTTTTTT,CASSDSSLGAVTGELFF
TRBV9,.,TRBJ2-5,.,TGTGCCAGCAATATACAGGGCCAAGAGACCCAGTACTTC,CASNIQGQETQYF
TRBV10-2,.,TRBJ2-3,TRBD2,TGCGCCAGCAGTGAGCCAGAGCGGGGGGGCCTTGGTACGCAGTATTTT,CASSEPERGGLGTQYF
TRBV5-5,.,TRBJ1-4,.,TGTGCCAGCAGCTTGGTCGGGGTAGGGTGGACTAATGAAAAACTGTTTTTT,CASSLVGVGWTNEKLFF
TRBV5-4,.,TRBJ2-1,.,TGTGCCAGCAGCTTGCTCACCAATGAGCAGTTCTTC,CASSLLTNEQFF
TRBV27,once,TRBJ1-1,.,TGTGCCAGCAGTACCTTGGGGGGCACTGAAGCTTTCTTT,CASSTLGGTEAFF
TRBV14,.,TRBJ2-7,.,TGTGCCAGCAGCCAAGTACACGACCGCTACTACGAGCAGTACTTC,CASSQVHDRYYEQYF
TRBV30,.,TRBJ1-1,.,TGTGCCTGGGTTCCTGCGACGGGGGGAAACACTGAAGCTTTCTTT,CAWVPATGGNTEAFF
TRBV18,.,TRBJ1-1,.,TGTGCCAGCTCTCCCAGGACAGAAGCTGAAGCTTTCTTT,CASSPRTEAEAFF
TRBV7-6,.,TRBJ2-1,.,TGTGCCAGCAGCTTAGAGGGGGACTCCTACAATGAGCAGTTCTTC,CASSLEGDSYNEQFF
TRBV11-2,.,TRBJ2-7,TRBD1,TGTGCCAGCAGCCGAGGGACAGGGTGGGAGCAGTACTTC,CASSRGTGWEQYF
TRBV4-1,.,TRBJ2-1,TRBD2,TGCGCCAGCAGCCAACGGGGTGTAGCGGGGACCAATGAGCAGTTCTTC,CASSQRGVAGTNEQFF
TRBV28,.,TRBJ1-1,.,TGTGCCAGCAGCCTGGTGGGTCCAGGGGAGTACACTGAAGCTTTCTTT,CASSLVGPGEYTEAFF
TRBV9,.,TRBJ2-1,.,TGTGCCAGCAGCGTAACCGGGGGTAGGCAGTTCTTC,CASSVTGGRQFF
TRBV9,.,TRBJ1-6,.,TGTGCCAGCAGCGCCTCAGTGTACTCACCCCTCCACTTT,CASSASVYSPLHF
TRBV5-1,.,TRBJ2-5,TRBD2,TGCGCCAGCAGCTTGGGACCTAGCGGGGGTGAGGAGACCCAGTACTTC,CASSLGPSGGEETQYF
TRBV30,.,TRBJ2-2,TRBD1,TGTGCCTGGAGTGGGACAGGGGGTCCGGGGGAGCTGTTTTTT,CAWSGTGGPGELFF
TRBV19,.,TRBJ1-2,TRBD1,TGTGCCAGTAGTGTTATCGGGACAGAACAGAACTATGGCTACACCTTC,CASSVIGTEQNYGYTF
TRBV2,.,TRBJ2-1,.,TGTGCCAGCAGTGACTACCCCAATGAGCAGTTCTTC,CASSDYPNEQFF
TRBV4-3,.,TRBJ1-2,.,TGCGCCAGCAGCCAAGGGGGCGAGGACTATGGCTACACCTTC,CASSQGGEDYGYTF
TRBV3-1/TRBV3-2,.,TRBJ2-7,.,TGTGCCAGCAGCCAAGACAGGCCCATCTACGAGCAGTACTTC,CASSQDRPIYEQYF
TRBV5-1,.,TRBJ2-7,TRBD2,TGCGCCAGCAGCCCCCCCGGAGGACTAGCGGGTGAGCAGTACTTC,CASSPPGGLAGEQYF
TRBV6-4,.,TRBJ1-5,.,TGTGCCAGCAGTGACCGACTCCGGACCCCGCGCAATCAGCCCCAGCATTTT,CASSDRLRTPRNQPQHF
TRBV18,.,TRBJ2-3,.,TGTGCCAGCTCACCACCTCGGGGAACAGATACGCAGTATTTT,CASSPPRGTDTQYF
TRBV4-1,.,TRBJ2-2,.,TGCGCCAGCAGCCACCCCCAGGCGGGCACCGGGGAGCTGTTTTTT,CASSHPQAGTGELFF
TRBV7-2,.,TRBJ2-7,TRBD2,TGTGCCAGCAGCCGGACTAGCGGTTACGAGCAGTACTTC,CASSRTSGYEQYF
TRBV19,.,TRBJ1-6,TRBD1,TGTGCCAGTACCGATGCCGGGACAGTTAAGAAACCCCTCCACTTT,CASTDAGTVKKPLHF
TRBV4-3,once,TRBJ1-2,.,TGCGCCAGCAGCTTTCTAGGTCAATGGGGAAACTATGGCTACACCTTC,CASSFLGQWGNYGYTF
TRBV12-5,once,TRBJ2-1,.,TGTGCTAGTGGTTTGGTCCTGACAGACTACAATGAGCAGTTCTTC,CASGLVLTDYNEQFF
TRBV6-2/TRBV6-3,.,TRBJ2-7,.,TGTGCCAGCAGTTACGATCTAGCATCGATCTCCTACGAGCAGTACTTC,CASSYDLASISYEQYF
TRBV9,.,TRBJ1-2,.,TGTGCCAGCAGCGGTTTAGTTTGGGCCCAGGATGGCTACACCTTC,CASSGLVWAQDGYTF
TRBV19,.,TRBJ1-3,TRBD1,TGTGCCAGTAGTATCCGGACAGGGGACGGAAACACCATATATTTT,CASSIRTGDGNTIYF
TRBV7-2,.,TRBJ1-5,.,TGTGCCAGCAGCTTAGCACTATCGAGCCAGCCCCAGCATTTT,CASSLALSSQPQHF
TRBV7-9,.,TRBJ2-7,TRBD1,TGTGCCAGCAGCTTAACTGGGGCAGGGGGCTCCTACGAGCAGTACTTC,CASSLTGAGGSYEQYF